Below are 5 T cell receptor beta chains sequenced from a single sample in a study of Ad26.COV2.S vaccination and SARS-CoV-2 variants (dated by TCRdb to the early 2020s). The intended sense of this specimen's time point label: individuals recovered from natural SARS-CoV-2 infection. Library construction relied on the immunoSEQ multiplex PCR assay. TCRdb took this table from immuneACCESS and kept in-frame rearrangements with V and J called. Such tables lack part of the clones; where checked against another copy, unresolved V genes explain under half of the gap, and the rest is unexplained. The sample table contains roughly 100,000 clones; only one count was recorded for around three quarters of them. The biggest ten clones account for roughly a sixth of the sample. Sequencing was performed on peripheral blood, taken after recovery from COVID-19. The source of these receptors is a human donor who had recovered from COVID-19.

This chain links TRBV5-4 with TRBJ2-2, with TRBD2 identical over 7 bases. This CDR3 is built from 13 residues. In germline, CDR1 is SGHNT, CDR2 YYREEE (reference sequence). V lost 3 bases, J lost 5 bases, and 1 base stayed unmatched. The CDR3: CASSSGGTGELFF. CDR3 in DNA: TGTGCCAGCAGCTCCGGGGGGACCGGGGAGCTGTTTTTT.

The V call is TRBV6-2 or TRBV6-3, the J call TRBJ2-7; possibly TRBD1 or TRBD2 for D (5 bases each). Trimming took off 2 bases at V and 5 bases at J, with 10 bases between the two ends. The CDR3 extends over 13 amino acids. CDR1 MNHEY and CDR2 SVGEGT come from the germline V gene. This chain's CDR3 is CASSYGRGDEQYF. The CDR3 DNA reads as TGTGCCAGCAGTTACGGTCGGGGCGACGAGCAGTACTTC.

This rearrangement joins TRBV4-1 to TRBJ2-5; D is possibly TRBD1 (6 bases). Germline V CDR1 and CDR2: MGHRA, YSYEKL. Trimming left V 1 base short and J 1 base short, with 13 bases between. This CDR3 has 16 amino acids. The CDR3 here is CASSQVPDRPQETQYF. CDR3 DNA: TGCGCCAGCAGCCAAGTCCCCGACAGGCCCCAAGAGACCCAGTACTTC.

The V gene is TRBV7-9, the J gene TRBJ2-3; D is uncertain. The germline V gene encodes CDR1 SEHNR and CDR2 FQNEAQ (reference sequence). The CDR3 contains 12 residues. The V end lost 2 bases, the J end lost 5 bases, and 5 bases lay between the germline ends. The chain's CDR3 is CASSLLGDTQYF. The CDR3 DNA reads as TGTGCCAGCAGCTTACTTGGAGATACGCAGTATTTT.

The J gene is TRBJ1-1, the V gene TRBV6-5, with 9 positions matching TRBD1. The V gene's germline CDR1 is MNHEY and CDR2 SVGAGI. V lost 5 bases and J lost 11; bases outside the gene matches: 15. This CDR3 spans 15 amino acids. Written as DNA, the CDR3 is TGTGCCAGCAGTATACAGGGGGCAATTGGTGGATCTGCTTTCTTT. Its protein product is CASSIQGAIGGSAFF.